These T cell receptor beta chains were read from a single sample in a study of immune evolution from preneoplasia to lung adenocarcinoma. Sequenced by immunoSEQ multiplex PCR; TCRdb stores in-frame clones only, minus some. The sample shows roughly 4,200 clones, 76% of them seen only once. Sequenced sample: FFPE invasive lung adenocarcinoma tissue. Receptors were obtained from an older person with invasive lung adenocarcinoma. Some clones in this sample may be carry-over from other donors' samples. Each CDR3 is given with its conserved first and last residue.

CAWSNLEEQFF	TRBV30	TRBJ2-1
CASSGTRGGNEQFF	TRBV2	TRBJ2-1
CAISEGSAGTQYF	TRBV10-3	TRBJ2-5
CASSLGGNSGNTIYF	TRBV28	TRBJ1-3
CAWSPPGELFF	TRBV30	TRBJ2-2
CSVAGTSGFMNTGELFF	TRBV29-1	TRBJ2-2
CASSIVGSTDTQYF	TRBV19	TRBJ2-3
CGASEGAGELFF	TRBV5-4	TRBJ2-2
CASSQGEASGRLSTDTQYF	TRBV4-2	TRBJ2-3
CASSPFQENTEAFF	TRBV18	TRBJ1-1
CASSHGSSYNEQFF	TRBV27	TRBJ2-1
CASTVGSAPHNEQFF	TRBV27	TRBJ2-1
CASSVEGGVGEQFF	TRBV5-1	TRBJ2-1
CASSVLGGVQYF	TRBV9	TRBJ2-7
CASSERFGVAEQFF	TRBV10-2	TRBJ2-1
CASSLEGKNIQYF	TRBV27	TRBJ2-4
CASSSGPSGNTIYF	TRBV18	TRBJ1-3
CASSVASLGYEQYF	TRBV5-1	TRBJ2-7
CASSLGRGYTGELFF	TRBV11-2	TRBJ2-2
CASSSGTYGYTF	TRBV7-9	TRBJ1-2
CASSAWDSQETQYF	TRBV27	TRBJ2-5
CASSTGFGETQYF	TRBV6-4	TRBJ2-5
CASSIFAAGGYTGELFF	TRBV2	TRBJ2-2
CASSVRKDSYEQYF	TRBV2	TRBJ2-7